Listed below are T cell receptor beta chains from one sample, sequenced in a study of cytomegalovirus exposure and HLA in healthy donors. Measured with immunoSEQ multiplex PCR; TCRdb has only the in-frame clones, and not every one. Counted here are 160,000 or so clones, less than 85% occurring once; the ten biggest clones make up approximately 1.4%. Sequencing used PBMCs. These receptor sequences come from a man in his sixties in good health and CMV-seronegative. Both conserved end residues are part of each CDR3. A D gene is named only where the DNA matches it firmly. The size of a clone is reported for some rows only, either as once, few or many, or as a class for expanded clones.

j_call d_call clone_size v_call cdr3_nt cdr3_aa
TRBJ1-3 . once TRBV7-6 TGTGCCAGCAGCACCTATACGTCTGGAAACACCATATATTTT CASSTYTSGNTIYF
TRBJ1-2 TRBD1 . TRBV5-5 TGTGCCAGCAGCCCAGGGACAGGGCGAGGCTACACCTTC CASSPGTGRGYTF
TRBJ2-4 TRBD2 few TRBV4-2 TGTGCCAGCAGCCAAGGCCGGTCGGTGGGTGCGGGGGTGCTAGCCAAAAACATTCAGTACTTC CASSQGRSVGAGVLAKNIQYF
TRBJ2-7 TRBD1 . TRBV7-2 TGTGCCAGCAGCTTAGTTCAACGGGACAGCGCGCACTTC CASSLVQRDSAHF
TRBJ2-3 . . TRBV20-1 TGCAGTGCTTCTTCGTATACGCAGTATTTT CSASSYTQYF
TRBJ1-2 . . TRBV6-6 TGTGCCAGCAGTTACTCGAGGGGCAGGGGCTATGGCTACACCTTC CASSYSRGRGYGYTF
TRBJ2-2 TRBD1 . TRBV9 TGTGCCAGCAGCGTAGTAGGACAGGTCACCGGGGAGCTGTTTTTT CASSVVGQVTGELFF
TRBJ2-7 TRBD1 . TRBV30 TGTGCCTGCACCGGGACAGGGTTTGCCGAGCAGTACTTC CACTGTGFAEQYF
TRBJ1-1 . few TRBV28 TGTGCCAGCAGTTTCGGCGGGGCCGCTGAAGCTTTCTTT CASSFGGAAEAFF
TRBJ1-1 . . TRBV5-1 TGCGCCAGCAGCTTGGATGGGGGAGGCGGCACTGAAGCTTTCTTT CASSLDGGGGTEAFF
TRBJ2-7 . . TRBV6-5 TGTGCCAGCAGTTACGTCAAATCGGGAAGAGGGTACGAGCAGTACTTC CASSYVKSGRGYEQYF
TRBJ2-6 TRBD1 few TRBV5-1 TGCGCCAGCAGCCGACAGGGGGCACCCGGGGCCAACGTCCTGACTTTC CASSRQGAPGANVLTF
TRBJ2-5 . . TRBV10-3 TGTGCCATCAGTGAGGAGGGCGGTCCGGAGACCCAGTACTTC CAISEEGGPETQYF
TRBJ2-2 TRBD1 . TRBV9 TGTGCCAGCAGCAAGGGGACAGGGGGTGACGGGGAGCTGTTTTTT CASSKGTGGDGELFF
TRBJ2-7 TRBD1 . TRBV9 TGTGCCAGCAGCGTCTTGACAGGGGGCCTCTCCGAGCAGTACTTC CASSVLTGGLSEQYF
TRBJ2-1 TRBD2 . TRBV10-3 TGTGCCATCAAGCTAGCGGGAGCCGTTAAGAACAATGAGCAGTTCTTC CAIKLAGAVKNNEQFF
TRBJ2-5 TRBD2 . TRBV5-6 TGTGCCAGCAGCTGGGGGGGGACTGGAGAGACCCAGTACTTC CASSWGGTGETQYF
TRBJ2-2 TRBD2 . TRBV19 TGTGCCAGTAGTATCACGGGGGGGTTTACTGGGGAGCTGTTTTTT CASSITGGFTGELFF
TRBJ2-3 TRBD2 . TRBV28 TGTGCCAGCAGTTTAGGGACTAGTGAAACAGATACGCAGTATTTT CASSLGTSETDTQYF
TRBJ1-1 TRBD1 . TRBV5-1 TGCGCCAGCAGCGCCGGGACAGTGAACACTGAAGCTTTCTTT CASSAGTVNTEAFF
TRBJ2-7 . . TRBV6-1 TGTGCCAGCGACGGTAAGGAGTCCTACGAGCAGTACTTC CASDGKESYEQYF
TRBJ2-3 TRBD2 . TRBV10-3 TGTGCCATCAGTGACGGACTAGCGGGGGGCACAGATACGCAGTATTTT CAISDGLAGGTDTQYF
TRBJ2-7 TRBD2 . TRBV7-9 TGTTCCAGCAGCTCGACCCGGACTAGCGGGAGCATCTACGAGCAGTACTTC CSSSSTRTSGSIYEQYF
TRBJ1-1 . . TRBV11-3 TGTGCCAGCAGCTTAGGGGGACAAGGTGAAGCTTTCTTT CASSLGGQGEAFF
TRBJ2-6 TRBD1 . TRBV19 TGTGCCAGTAGTATTACAGGGGCAGCTGGGGCCAACGTCCTGACTTTC CASSITGAAGANVLTF
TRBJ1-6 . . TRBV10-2 TGCGCCAGTCGACAGTCGAACTATAATTCACCCCTCCACTTT CASRQSNYNSPLHF
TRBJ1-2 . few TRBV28 TGTGCCAGCAGTATCCAGTACCTTAACTATGGCTACACCTTC CASSIQYLNYGYTF
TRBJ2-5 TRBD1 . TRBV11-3 TGTGCCAGCAGCGGGACAGTCCAAGAGACCCAGTACTTC CASSGTVQETQYF
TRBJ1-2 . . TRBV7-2 TGTGCCAGCAGTTTCCAGGGAAGGATTGATGGCTACACCTTC CASSFQGRIDGYTF
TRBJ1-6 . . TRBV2 TGTGCCAGCAGGGGAGGTGTTAATTCACCCCCCCACTTT CASRGGVNSPPHF
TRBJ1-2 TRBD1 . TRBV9 TGTGCCAGCAGCGCCGGGACAGAGCCAAGGGGGAACTATGGCTACACCTTC CASSAGTEPRGNYGYTF
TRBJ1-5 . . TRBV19 TGTGCCAGTAGTATAGTAGGAGGGAGTGTCAATCAGCCCCAGCATTTT CASSIVGGSVNQPQHF
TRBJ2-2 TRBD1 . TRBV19 TGTGCCAGTAGAAACAGGGGTTACACCGGGGAGCTGTTTTTT CASRNRGYTGELFF
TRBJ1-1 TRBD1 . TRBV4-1 TGCGCCAGCAGCCAAGATACCGGGACAGGGAGAACTGAAGCTTTCTTT CASSQDTGTGRTEAFF
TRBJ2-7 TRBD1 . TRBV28 TGTGCCAGCAGTCCAGCGACAGGGAACCACGAGCAGTACTTC CASSPATGNHEQYF
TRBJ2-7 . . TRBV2 TGTGCCAGCAGTGACGGGGACTCCTACGAGCAGTACTTC CASSDGDSYEQYF
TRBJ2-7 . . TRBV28 TGTGCCAGCATCAAGTGGGCATTCTCCTACGAGCAGTACTTC CASIKWAFSYEQYF
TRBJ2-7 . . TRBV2 TGTGCCAGCCTGGCTGTGCCCTACGAGCAGTACTTC CASLAVPYEQYF
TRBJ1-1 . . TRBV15 TGTGCCACCAGCAGAGCAGGTGGGACTGAAGCTTTCTTT CATSRAGGTEAFF
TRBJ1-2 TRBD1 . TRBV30 TGTGCCTGGAGTGTACGTGGCCGGGACAGAGTGAGTACCTTC CAWSVRGRDRVSTF
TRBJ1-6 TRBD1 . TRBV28 TGTGCCAGCACTTTAATGGGACAGGGTGTTTCACCCCTCCACTTT CASTLMGQGVSPLHF
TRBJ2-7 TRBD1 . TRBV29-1 TGCAGCGTCGACGGACAGGGTGACGAGCAGTACTTC CSVDGQGDEQYF
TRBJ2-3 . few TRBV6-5 TGTGCCAGCAGGGCCCACACAGATACGCAGTATTTT CASRAHTDTQYF
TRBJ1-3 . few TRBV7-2 TGTGCCAGCAGCCGTATTCGGGCTGGAAACACCATATATTTT CASSRIRAGNTIYF
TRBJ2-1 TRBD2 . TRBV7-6 TGTGCCAGCAGCTTAGTTTTGGCTAGCGGGAGTACTGGGTACAATGAGCAGTTCTTC CASSLVLASGSTGYNEQFF
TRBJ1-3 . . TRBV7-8 TGTGCCAGCAGCTCGCACGGCTCTGGAAACACCATATATTTT CASSSHGSGNTIYF
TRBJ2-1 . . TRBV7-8 TGTGCCAGCAGCTTACAGGGGTCTCACAATGAGCAGTTCTTC CASSLQGSHNEQFF
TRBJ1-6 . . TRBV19 TGTGCCAGTAGCGAAGGGGGGGCATCCTATAATTCACCCCTCCACTTT CASSEGGASYNSPLHF
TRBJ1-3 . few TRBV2 TGTGCCAGCAGCCAGGGGATCGGAAACACCATATATTTT CASSQGIGNTIYF
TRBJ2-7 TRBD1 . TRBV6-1 TGTGCCACCCAAGTGGGACAGGACAAGTTCTACGAGCAGTACTTC CATQVGQDKFYEQYF
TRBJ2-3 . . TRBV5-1 TGCGCCAGCAGCTTGGGGCTAGGGGTATTGACAGATACGCAGTATTTT CASSLGLGVLTDTQYF
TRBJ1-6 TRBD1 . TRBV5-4 TGTGCCAGCAGCCTACGGGACAGGGGTTCACCCCTCCACTTT CASSLRDRGSPLHF
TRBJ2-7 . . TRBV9 TGTGCCAGCAGCGTAGCCCCCGGACAGTCGAGCTCCTACGAGCAGTACTTC CASSVAPGQSSSYEQYF
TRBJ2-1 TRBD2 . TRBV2 TGTGCCAGCAGTGAAACTAGCGGTACGTACAATGAGCAGTTCTTC CASSETSGTYNEQFF
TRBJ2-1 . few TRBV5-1 TGCGCCACCAGAAAAGACATAGGAAGCGGTGAGCAGTTCTTC CATRKDIGSGEQFF
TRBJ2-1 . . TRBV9 TGTGCCAGCAGCGTAACAGCAGGGTCGGGCAATGAGCAGTTCTTC CASSVTAGSGNEQFF
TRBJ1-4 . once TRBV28 TGTGCCAGCAGTTTCTCGGTCAGGGGCGTTGAAAAACTGTTTTTT CASSFSVRGVEKLFF
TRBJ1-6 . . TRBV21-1 TGTGCCAGCAGCCCTCTATATGACAGGGGAGGCTCACCCCTCCACTTT CASSPLYDRGGSPLHF
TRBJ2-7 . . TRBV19 TGTGCCAGTATAGGTAGGGTCGGAGGCTACGAGCAGTACTTC CASIGRVGGYEQYF
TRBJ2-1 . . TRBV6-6 TGTGCCAGCAACGATAGGGGCCGCAGGAATGAGCAGTTCTTC CASNDRGRRNEQFF